One sample yielded the 19 T cell receptor beta chains listed below, sequenced in a study of post-analysis software for immune sequencing data. Study-level results: The five TRBV segments detected at higher frequency in patients than in controls included TRBV5-6, TRBV5-1 and TRBV20-1.

These receptors have no known antigen. Incorporated into the TCR beta cDNA libraries were unique molecular identifiers, which served to reduce PCR and sequencing biases. Each CDR3 protein is one row after TCRdb ran MiXCR on the PCR reads. The data contain roughly 670,000 distinct CDR3 sequences, around 64% of them singletons. Material: blood. Receptors originate from a girl aged 2 to 9 with multiple sclerosis.

In its sample, this clonotype was seen a few times. The chain has TRBV12-3 or TRBV12-4 and TRBJ2-5; D remains ambiguous. Trimming stripped 5 bases from V and 5 bases from J, with 6 bases between. This CDR3 is 11 amino acids long. CDR3 DNA: TGTGCCAGCAGTAAGTGGGAGACCCAGTACTTC. This sequence encodes CASSKWETQYF.

This clonotype was counted a few times. The V call is TRBV29-1, the J call TRBJ2-3; D might be TRBD2 (6 bases). The CDR3 loop spans 16 amino acids. Trimming removed 3 bases at V and 3 bases at J, with 19 bases between. Germline loops: CDR1 SQVTM, CDR2 ANQGSEA. The CDR3 DNA follows: TGCAGCGTTGAGCTGGGGGAGGTCGCCCAAACAGATACGCAGTATTTT. Residues: CSVELGEVAQTDTQYF.

The J gene is TRBJ2-7, the V gene TRBV6-5, with D possibly TRBD2 on 5 matching bases. Germline V gene sequence: CDR1 MNHEY, CDR2 SVGAGI. Trimming cost V 0 bases and J 5 bases, with 11 bases left between them. The CDR3 runs 14 residues. The CDR3 coding sequence is TGTGCCAGCAGTTACTCACCGGGAATCGACGAGCAGTACTTC. Its translation: CASSYSPGIDEQYF.

This rearrangement joins TRBV4-3 to TRBJ2-1; 12 bases align to TRBD2. The V gene end was trimmed by 0 bases and the J gene end by 6 bases; junction bases not matched to a gene: 3. CDR1 is LGHNA, CDR2 YSLEER, per germline. The CDR3 length is 16 residues. CDR3 amino acids: CASSQDWTSGANEQFF. In DNA form, the CDR3 reads TGCGCCAGCAGCCAAGATTGGACTAGCGGGGCCAATGAGCAGTTCTTC.

Only a few counts were recorded for this clonotype. V is TRBV4-1 and J is TRBJ2-7; D might be TRBD1 (6 bases). Trimming took 1 base from V and 0 from J, leaving 10 bases between them. Germline CDR1 and CDR2: MGHRA and YSYEKL. CDR3 size: 15 residues. The CDR3 nucleotides read TGCGCCAGCAGCCAAGGACAGGCATACTCCTACGAGCAGTACTTC. Encoded protein: CASSQGQAYSYEQYF.

In its sample, this clonotype was seen a few times. V and J are TRBV29-1 and TRBJ2-1, with 7 positions matching TRBD1. CDR3 length: 15 residues. Germline lookup yields CDR1 SQVTM and CDR2 ANQGSEA. J was trimmed by 4 bases and V by 5 bases; bases with no gene match: 11. CDR3 nucleotide sequence: TGCAGCGTTAACCAGGACAGGTCCGGTTACAATGAGCAGTTCTTC. Residues: CSVNQDRSGYNEQFF.

The CDR3 sequence is CASSLAGGQSGREQYF. DNA for the CDR3: TGTGCCAGCAGTTTAGCGGGTGGCCAATCCGGGCGGGAGCAGTACTTC. The rearrangement links TRBV12-3 or TRBV12-4 to TRBJ2-7; D gene ambiguous. Trimming removed 0 bases at V and 7 bases at J, with 19 bases between. This CDR3 contains 16 residues.

Concerning this clonotype itself: One junction end does not reproduce the germline sequence, and a read error may be involved. CDR3 in DNA: TGCAGTGCCTCCGACAGTAGCACTGGGACCCAAGAGACCCGGTACTTC. Its translation is CSASDSSTGTQETRYF. This chain connects TRBV20-1 to TRBJ2-5, with D tentatively TRBD1 or TRBD2 (5 bases each). The CDR3 sequence is 16 residues long. Germline V gives CDR1 DFQATT, CDR2 SNEGSKA (reference sequence).

The gene calls are TRBV29-1 and TRBJ2-5, with D unclear. V lost 7 bases to trimming and J lost 5 bases, with 14 bases between them. The CDR3 covers 12 residues. Germline-derived CDR1 and CDR2 are SQVTM and ANQGSEA. CDR3 bases: TGCAGCGCCGGCGTCAACTCCGAGACCCAGTACTTC. Residues: CSAGVNSETQYF.

The CDR3 here is CSVSSGRAGNEQFF. DNA for the CDR3: TGCAGCGTGAGCAGCGGGAGGGCAGGTAATGAGCAGTTCTTC. V gene TRBV29-1 combines with J gene TRBJ2-1; 10 nucleotides match TRBD2. Losses at the gene ends were 6 bases for V and 7 bases for J; bases not matched to a gene: 9. Germline values: CDR1 SQVTM, CDR2 ANQGSEA. This CDR3 comprises 14 residues.

V gene TRBV12-3 or TRBV12-4 combines with J gene TRBJ1-1; D may be TRBD1 (6 bases). The V end lost 5 bases, the J end lost 0 bases, and 13 bases lay between the germline ends. The CDR3 sequence is 15 residues long. CDR3: CASSGLRGLNTEAFF. CDR3 in DNA: TGTGCCAGCAGTGGGCTCAGGGGATTGAACACTGAAGCTTTCTTT.

This chain links TRBV7-6 with TRBJ1-4, with 8 bases aligning to TRBD1. CDR3 length equals 19 residues. Germline CDR1 SGHVS, CDR2 FNYEAQ. V gave up 5 bases and J gave up 0 bases; unmatched junction bases: 14. As DNA, the CDR3 is TGTGCCAGCAGCCGTACGGACAGGGCCCTAGTTGCAACTAATGAAAAACTGTTTTTT. Protein: CASSRTDRALVATNEKLFF.

The chain is built from TRBV5-8 and TRBJ1-2; 10 nucleotides line up with TRBD1. CDR3 length: 16 residues. V was pared by 3 bases and J by 3 bases, with 8 bases of the junction left unmatched. Germline CDR1 SGHTS, CDR2 YDEGEE. The CDR3: CASSSGTGTGDYGYTF. The CDR3, as DNA: TGTGCCAGCAGCTCGGGGACCGGGACAGGGGACTATGGCTACACCTTC.

The CDR3 sequence is CASTLGRNTGELFF. CDR3 coding DNA: TGTGCCAGCACCTTAGGACGGAACACCGGGGAGCTGTTTTTT. This chain joins TRBV12-3 or TRBV12-4 and TRBJ2-2; D is ambiguous. The V end lost 7 bases, the J end lost 1 base, and 10 bases lay between the germline ends. The CDR3 has 14 amino acids.

The gene calls are TRBV4-2 and TRBJ2-5; D may be TRBD1 (5 bases). The CDR3 loop spans 14 amino acids. Trimming stripped 0 bases from V and 1 base from J, with 6 bases between. The germline gives CDR1 LGHNA, CDR2 YNFKEQ. The CDR3 nucleotides read TGTGCCAGCAGCCAAGATCAGGGCCAAGAGACCCAGTACTTC. Its protein product is CASSQDQGQETQYF.

The V call is TRBV12-3 or TRBV12-4, the J call TRBJ2-6, with D possibly matching TRBD1 (7 bases). The CDR3 covers 17 residues. V gave up 5 bases and J gave up 4 bases, with 18 bases separating them. The DNA for the CDR3 is TGTGCCAGCAGTCTTCAGGGGGGCTTCAAGGGGGCCAACGTCCTGACTTTC. Its protein is CASSLQGGFKGANVLTF.

The table lists this clonotype with a few counts. Here the CDR3 DNA reads TGTGCCAGCGCGCGACAGCCAGACTACGAGCAGTACTTC. Protein: CASARQPDYEQYF. The chain is built from TRBV6-1 and TRBJ2-7, with D possibly matching TRBD1 (5 bases). Germline lookup yields CDR1 MNHNS and CDR2 SASEGT. Trimming took off 8 bases at V and 3 bases at J, with 14 bases between the two ends. The CDR3 has 13 residues.

The V gene is TRBV20-1, the J gene TRBJ2-7; D possibly corresponds to TRBD1 (6 bases). The germline V gene encodes CDR1 DFQATT and CDR2 SNEGSKA (reference sequence). The V and J ends lost 3 bases and 5 bases respectively, with 8 bases between them. This CDR3 region has 11 residues. The CDR3 coding sequence is TGCAGTGCTAGGACAGGTCACGAGCAGTACTTC. As protein: CSARTGHEQYF.

V usage is TRBV29-1 and J usage is TRBJ2-1; 7 bases are shared with TRBD1. CDR3 length: 14 residues. Germline CDR1 and CDR2: SQVTM and ANQGSEA. Trimming removed 4 bases from V and 5 bases from J; junction bases left unmatched: 8. CDR3 protein: CSVGRQGPNNEQFF. CDR3 DNA: TGCAGCGTTGGCCGACAGGGTCCGAACAATGAGCAGTTCTTC.